Detailed here is one TCR beta chain. Produced via immunoSEQ multiplex PCR; TCRdb's table is partial and in-frame only. The data hold under 200,000 clones, with roughly 88% observed a single time. The source of the sample is a study of blood T cell repertoires in COVID-19. In the study overall: Sites across the United States, Italy and Spain contributed samples from acute and convalescent COVID-19.

For recovered donors of Cohort 3, there were two negative PCRs, clearance, or symptom resolution. Deletions cut 1 base from V and 6 bases from J, with 13 bases between. Germline V CDR1 and CDR2: SGHNT, YYREEE (reference sequence). The CDR3 length is 15 residues. This sequence joins TRBV5-4 and TRBJ2-2; weak D call: TRBD2 (7 bases). The specimen was PBMCs or T cells enriched from blood (not recorded which). This receptor was obtained from a woman aged 60-75 years who had recovered from COVID-19. CDR3 nucleotides: TGTGCCAGCAGCTTGACAAGGGGGGGGCCCGGGGAGCTGTTTTTT. Translating gives CASSLTRGGPGELFF.